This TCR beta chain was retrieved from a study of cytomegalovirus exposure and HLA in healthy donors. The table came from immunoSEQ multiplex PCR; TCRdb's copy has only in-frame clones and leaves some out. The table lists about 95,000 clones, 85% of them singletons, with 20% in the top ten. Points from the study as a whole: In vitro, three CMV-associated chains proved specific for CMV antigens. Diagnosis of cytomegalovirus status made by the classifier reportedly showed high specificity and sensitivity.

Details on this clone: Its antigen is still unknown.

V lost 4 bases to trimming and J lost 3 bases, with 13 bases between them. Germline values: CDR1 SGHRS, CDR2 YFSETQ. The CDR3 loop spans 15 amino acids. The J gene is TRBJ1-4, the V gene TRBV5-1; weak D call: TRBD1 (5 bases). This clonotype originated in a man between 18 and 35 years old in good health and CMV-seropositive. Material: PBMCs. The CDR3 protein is CASSPSGESNEKLFF. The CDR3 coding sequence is TGCGCCAGCAGCCCCTCGGGGGAGTCTAATGAAAAACTGTTTTTT.